This T cell receptor (beta chain) was recovered during a study of T cells expressing NK-cell markers. Whole-study context: Most of the eight sequenced donors were HCMV-seropositive; one was seronegative.

TCRdb re-called the 5' RACE reads, yielding one record per CDR3 amino acid sequence without DNA. The record lists 200,000 to 300,000 distinct CDR3 sequences, of which the ten most abundant hold around 0.42%. Concerning this clonotype: Its antigen is still unknown.

Findings and caveats of the study: The study left the HCMV specificity of expanded NKG2C+ T cell clones unresolved.

The germline V gene encodes CDR1 WNHNN and CDR2 SYGVQD (reference sequence). The CDR3 has 17 amino acids. This TCR was sampled from a man between 18 and 35 years old in good health. The genes are TRBV10-1 and TRBJ2-1; no DNA is available, so the TRBD2 call from TCRdb remains unchecked. The sample taken for sequencing was blood T cells: a sorted CD56 or NKG2C T cell subset, CD4+ or CD8+ T cells, or bulk PBMC T cells (not recorded which). Here the CDR3 reads CASSQGLAGGSRNEQFF.